These 29 T cell receptor beta chains were sequenced from one sample in a study of blood T cell repertoires in COVID-19. The method was immunoSEQ multiplex PCR; TCRdb's version includes in-frame clones alone and lacks a portion of them. The repertoire holds about 58,000 clones, with more than 80% as singletons. Sequencing was done on a sample of peripheral blood. The receptors were gathered from a human donor in a cohort sampled during active COVID-19.

This sequence joins TRBV3-1 (or the pseudogene TRBV3-2) and TRBJ2-2; 9 bases align to TRBD1. CDR1 is LGHDT and CDR2 is YNNKEL in the germline V gene (reference sequence). The CDR3 has 15 residues. Germline trimming cut 1 base from V and 3 bases from J; bases unmatched to any gene: 0. The CDR3 DNA sequence: TGTGCCAGCAGCCAAGGGACAGGGGACACCGGGGAGCTGTTTTTT. It codes for CASSQGTGDTGELFF.

This clone was seen a handful of times. The V gene is TRBV5-1, the J gene TRBJ1-3; D possibly corresponds to TRBD1 (5 bases). Germline-derived CDR1 and CDR2 are SGHRS and YFSETQ. The CDR3 is 13 amino acids. The ends were cut back, 4 bases at V and 7 bases at J, with 12 bases in the middle. The CDR3 coding sequence is TGCGCCAGCAGCGCAGGGTATGGGAACACCATATATTTT. Translated, it gives CASSAGYGNTIYF.

The chain uses TRBV27 and TRBJ2-7; 8 bases are shared with TRBD1. In germline, CDR1 is MNHEY, CDR2 SMNVEV (reference sequence). This CDR3 spans 14 amino acids. V shed 5 bases and J 5 bases; nucleotides not matched to a gene: 8. CDR3 nucleotide sequence: TGTGCCAGCAGTCGACTACAGGGGGTCGACGAGCAGTACTTC. It encodes CASSRLQGVDEQYF.

This clone was recorded a few times. The rearrangement uses TRBV18 and TRBJ2-7, with D possibly being TRBD1 (5 bases). Per germline, CDR1 KGHSH and CDR2 LQKENI. V was pared by 3 bases and J by 5 bases, with 17 bases between. The CDR3 is 15 amino acids. The CDR3 nucleotides read TGTGCCAGCTCACCCGATAGACAGTCTTACCACGAGCAGTACTTC. It translates to CASSPDRQSYHEQYF.

This chain connects TRBV6-5 to TRBJ1-4; 7 positions match TRBD1. The germline CDR1 and CDR2 sequences are MNHEY and SVGAGI. The CDR3 spans 15 residues. V was pared by 5 bases and J by 5 bases, with 8 bases of the junction left unmatched. In DNA form, the CDR3 reads TGTGCCAGCAGTCCCCAGGGACAGCTAAATGAAAAACTGTTTTTT. Protein product: CASSPQGQLNEKLFF.

The CDR3 nucleotides are TGTGCCAGCAGTTTCCCCGGGACAGCTAACACCGGGGAGCTGTTTTTT. Its protein is CASSFPGTANTGELFF. The gene calls are TRBV6-5 and TRBJ2-2, with 7 bases fitting TRBD1. V was clipped by 4 bases and J by 2 bases; unmatched bases: 7. Germline V gives CDR1 MNHEY, CDR2 SVGAGI. This CDR3 contains 16 residues.

This clone came up a few times. The V gene is TRBV6-5, the J gene TRBJ2-7, with D uncertain. V was shortened by 0 bases and J by 2 bases, with 11 bases between the two germline ends. This CDR3 has 15 residues. Germline V gene lookup returns CDR1 MNHEY and CDR2 SVGAGI. CDR3 loop: CASSYSRRSPYEQYF. DNA for the CDR3: TGTGCCAGCAGTTACTCCCGCAGGTCCCCCTACGAGCAGTACTTC.

The chain joins TRBV6-5 to TRBJ1-1; D not resolved. Germline V CDR1 and CDR2: MNHEY, SVGAGI. V was pared by 8 bases and J by 11 bases, with 15 bases between. There are 11 residues in the CDR3. This CDR3 reads CASWRETVAFF. CDR3 bases: TGTGCCAGCTGGAGGGAGACGGTCGCTTTCTTT.

In DNA, the CDR3 is TGTGCCAGCAGTGAATATATTGGACTAGCGGGGGGTGAGCAGTTCTTC. This encodes CASSEYIGLAGGEQFF. V and J are TRBV25-1 and TRBJ2-1, with TRBD2 matching 14 bases. CDR1 MGHDK and CDR2 SYGVNS come from the germline V gene. The J segment lost 9 bases and the V segment lost 0 bases, leaving 4 bases of the junction unmatched. The CDR3 loop spans 16 amino acids.

This clone has only one observation. The chain links TRBV28 to TRBJ1-5; TRBD1 is a possible D gene (5 bases). The CDR3 loop spans 13 amino acids. V was pared by 6 bases and J by 6 bases, with 12 bases between. The V gene's germline CDR1 is MDHEN and CDR2 SYDVKM. The DNA for the CDR3 is TGTGCCAGCAGGGCTCGGGGGACTCAGCCCCAGCATTTT. It translates to CASRARGTQPQHF. The full variable domain, rest sourced from reference TRBV28 and TRBJ1-5, is DVKVTQSSRYLVKRTGEKVFLECVQDMDHENMFWYRQDPGLGLRLIYFSYDVKMKEKGDIPEGYSVSREKKERFSLILESASTNQTSMYLCASRARGTQPQHFGDGTRLSIL.

The chain links TRBV9 to TRBJ2-1; tentatively, D is TRBD1 (6 bases). The CDR3 is 15 residues long. The germline V gene has CDR1 SGDLS and CDR2 YYNGEE. The V gene lost 0 bases and the J gene lost 9 bases, with 16 bases spanning the gap. DNA of the CDR3: TGTGCCAGCAGCGTAGTGATGACCCAAGGGGGTGAGCAGTTCTTC. Its translation is CASSVVMTQGGEQFF.

This chain links TRBV5-1 with TRBJ1-1; D is ambiguous. Germline V gene data show CDR1 as SGHRS and CDR2 as YFSETQ. V dropped 1 base and J dropped 3 bases, with 16 bases sitting between them. The CDR3 has 16 residues. The CDR3 DNA follows: TGCGCCAGCAGCTTGTGGGCAGGAGGAAAAGACACTGAAGCTTTCTTT. Its translation: CASSLWAGGKDTEAFF. The full variable domain, its missing parts supplied by reference TRBV5-1 and TRBJ1-1, is KAGVTQTPRYLIKTRGQQVTLSCSPISGHRSVSWYQQTPGQGLQFLFEYFSETQRNKGNFPGRFSGRQFSNSRSEMNVSTLELGDSALYLCASSLWAGGKDTEAFFGQGTRLTVV.

This chain uses TRBV4-1 with TRBJ1-5; 10 bases match TRBD1. There are 17 residues in the CDR3. Germline CDR1 reads MGHRA; CDR2 reads YSYEKL. V gave up 2 bases and J gave up 7 bases; unmatched junction bases: 11. The CDR3 region is CASSQPGTTGGRQPQHF. In DNA, the CDR3 is TGCGCCAGCAGCCAACCCGGCACGACAGGGGGCAGGCAGCCCCAGCATTTT.

The genes are TRBV6-1 and TRBJ2-1; TRBD2 matches at 8 bases. Germline loops: CDR1 MNHNS, CDR2 SASEGT. CDR3 length: 22 residues. After removal of 6 bases from V and 0 bases from J, the junction contained 25 bases not matched to a gene. The CDR3 region is CASRESGLGTRSGLSSYNEQFF. The CDR3 DNA is TGTGCCAGCAGAGAATCCGGCCTGGGGACTAGATCGGGGCTCAGCTCCTACAATGAGCAGTTCTTC.

J is TRBJ1-1 and V is TRBV6-1; the D is unclear. The CDR3 is made up of 15 amino acids. V shed 0 bases and J shed 0 bases, with 8 bases lying between them. Germline CDR1 is MNHNS and CDR2 is SASEGT. The CDR3 bases are TGTGCCAGCAGTGAAGCGTTGGCAATGAACACTGAAGCTTTCTTT. It specifies CASSEALAMNTEAFF.

The genes are TRBV2 and TRBJ2-3, with 8 bases aligning to TRBD1. The CDR3 is 15 amino acids. Germline-derived CDR1 and CDR2 are SNHLY and FYNNEI. Unmatched junction bases numbered 9, after V lost 6 bases and J lost 4 bases. CDR3 sequence (DNA): TGTGCCAGCAGAACCGATGGACAGGGTCCAGATACGCAGTATTTT. Translating it yields CASRTDGQGPDTQYF. Looking up the rest from reference TRBV2 and TRBJ2-3 gives the full variable domain: EPEVTQTPSHQVTQMGQEVILRCVPISNHLYFYWYRQILGQKVEFLVSFYNNEISEKSEIFDDQFSVERPDGSNFTLKIRSTKLEDSAMYFCASRTDGQGPDTQYFGPGTRLTVL.

A single count supports this clone. The V call is TRBV7-8, the J call TRBJ2-4; weak D call: TRBD2 (6 bases). This CDR3 is built from 14 residues. Trimming pared 4 bases from V and 6 bases from J, leaving 13 bases between. Per germline, CDR1 SGHVS and CDR2 FQNEAQ. Written as DNA, the CDR3 is TGTGCCAGCAGCTGGGGCGGGATAGGAAACATTCAGTACTTC. Translating gives CASSWGGIGNIQYF. The full variable domain, with the rest looked up from reference TRBV7-8 and TRBJ2-4, is GAGVSQSPRYKVAKRGQDVALRCDPISGHVSLFWYQQALGQGPEFLTYFQNEAQLDKSGLPSDRFFAERPEGSVSTLKIQRTQQEDSAVYLCASSWGGIGNIQYFGAGTRLSVL.

This chain links TRBV6-5 with TRBJ2-3; the match to TRBD1 covers 7 bases. After removal of 7 bases from V and 1 base from J, the junction contained 8 bases not matched to a gene. CDR1 and CDR2 from the germline V gene are MNHEY and SVGAGI. The CDR3 consists of 15 residues. The CDR3 DNA is TGTGCCAGCACCCCCCGGACAGGTCGCACAGATACGCAGTATTTT. Its translation: CASTPRTGRTDTQYF.

The chain couples TRBV7-2 to TRBJ2-5, with 14 bases that match TRBD2. Trimming removed 4 bases from V and 14 bases from J; junction bases left unmatched: 9. Looked up from germline, CDR1 is SGHTA and CDR2 is FQGNSA. This CDR3 spans 14 amino acids. The CDR3: CASSSGTSGGPLYF. The CDR3 nucleotides are TGTGCCAGCAGCTCAGGGACTAGCGGGGGCCCCCTATACTTC.

The CDR3 loop reads CASSLGSGTGNNVLTF. DNA of the CDR3: TGTGCCAGCAGCTTAGGATCCGGGACAGGGAACAACGTCCTGACTTTC. The chain combines TRBV11-1 with TRBJ2-6, with TRBD1 matching over 9 bases. The V segment lost 1 base and the J segment 9 bases; nucleotides outside the gene matches: 7. This CDR3 spans 16 amino acids. Germline V lookup: CDR1 SGHAT, CDR2 FQDESV (reference sequence).

The chain combines TRBV9 with TRBJ1-1; maybe TRBD1 (5 bases). The ends were cut back, 2 bases at V and 3 bases at J, with 11 bases in the middle. The CDR3 covers 14 residues. Germline V gene data show CDR1 as SGDLS and CDR2 as YYNGEE. In DNA form, the CDR3 reads TGTGCCAGCAGCGTTCAGGAGGGGTACACTGAAGCTTTCTTT. Amino acid sequence: CASSVQEGYTEAFF.

This chain links TRBV4-2 with TRBJ2-5, with 7 bases identical to TRBD1. The V and J ends lost 4 bases and 5 bases, in that order; junction bases with no gene match: 19. The germline gives CDR1 LGHNA, CDR2 YNFKEQ. This CDR3 has 18 amino acids. In DNA form, the CDR3 reads TGTGCCAGCAGCCGAGGCGGGTACAGGGGCGAGATTGGGGAGACCCAGTACTTC. It yields the protein CASSRGGYRGEIGETQYF.

V gene TRBV5-1 combines with J gene TRBJ1-1; 8 nucleotides agree with TRBD1. The CDR3 is 15 amino acids. V was pared by 2 bases and J by 4 bases, with 7 bases of the junction left unmatched. CDR1 is SGHRS, CDR2 YFSETQ, per germline. Here the CDR3 reads CASSLQGVGVTEAFF. As DNA, the CDR3 is TGCGCCAGCAGCTTACAGGGGGTTGGAGTCACTGAAGCTTTCTTT.

The V call is TRBV19, the J call TRBJ1-3; no clear D gene. Trimming took off 0 bases at V and 2 bases at J, with 8 bases between the two ends. The CDR3 length is 15 residues. The germline V gene encodes CDR1 LNHDA and CDR2 SQIVND (reference sequence). The CDR3 loop reads CASSIEAGTGNTIYF. The CDR3 nucleotides read TGTGCCAGTAGTATAGAAGCGGGGACTGGAAACACCATATATTTT.

This sequence joins TRBV5-1 and TRBJ2-3; 12 positions agree with TRBD2. The germline gives CDR1 SGHRS, CDR2 YFSETQ. V shed 4 bases and J 5 bases; nucleotides not matched to a gene: 8. The length of the CDR3 is 16 residues. The CDR3 region is CASSTRLAGARDTQYF. The CDR3 nucleotides are TGCGCCAGCAGCACCCGACTAGCGGGAGCTAGAGATACGCAGTATTTT. The entire variable domain, with the rest obtained from reference TRBV5-1 and TRBJ2-3, is as follows: KAGVTQTPRYLIKTRGQQVTLSCSPISGHRSVSWYQQTPGQGLQFLFEYFSETQRNKGNFPGRFSGRQFSNSRSEMNVSTLELGDSALYLCASSTRLAGARDTQYFGPGTRLTVL.

The chain is built from TRBV5-1 and TRBJ2-3; D remains ambiguous. In germline, CDR1 is SGHRS, CDR2 YFSETQ. The V and J ends lost 4 bases and 8 bases respectively, with 20 bases between them. This CDR3 contains 15 residues. The CDR3: CASSQDSRPLATQYF. The CDR3 nucleotides read TGCGCCAGCAGCCAAGATAGCCGCCCCCTCGCTACGCAGTATTTT.

The chain recombines TRBV27 with TRBJ1-1; 10 bases align to TRBD1. The CDR3 is made up of 14 amino acids. V lost 3 bases, J lost 6 bases, and 4 bases stayed unmatched. CDR1 and CDR2 from the germline V gene are MNHEY and SMNVEV (reference sequence). CDR3 amino acids: CASSLTGGAAEAFF. CDR3 coding DNA: TGTGCCAGCAGTTTGACAGGGGGCGCCGCTGAAGCTTTCTTT.

The genes are TRBV2 and TRBJ2-2; D is perhaps TRBD1 (6 bases). CDR3 size: 12 residues. The V gene lost 6 bases and the J gene lost 5 bases, with 7 bases spanning the gap. The germline CDR1 and CDR2 sequences are SNHLY and FYNNEI. The CDR3 reads CASRQGTGELFF. The CDR3 DNA is TGTGCCAGCAGGCAGGGGACCGGGGAGCTGTTTTTT.

The chain uses TRBV19 and TRBJ1-1, with D hard to call. Between the trimmed V and J ends, which lost 4 bases and 10 bases, there was a span of 16 bases. CDR3 size: 13 residues. Germline V gives CDR1 LNHDA, CDR2 SQIVND (reference sequence). DNA of the CDR3: TGTGCCAGTAGTAGGGTGGCGGGAGAGGGAGCTTTCTTT. It is translated as CASSRVAGEGAFF.